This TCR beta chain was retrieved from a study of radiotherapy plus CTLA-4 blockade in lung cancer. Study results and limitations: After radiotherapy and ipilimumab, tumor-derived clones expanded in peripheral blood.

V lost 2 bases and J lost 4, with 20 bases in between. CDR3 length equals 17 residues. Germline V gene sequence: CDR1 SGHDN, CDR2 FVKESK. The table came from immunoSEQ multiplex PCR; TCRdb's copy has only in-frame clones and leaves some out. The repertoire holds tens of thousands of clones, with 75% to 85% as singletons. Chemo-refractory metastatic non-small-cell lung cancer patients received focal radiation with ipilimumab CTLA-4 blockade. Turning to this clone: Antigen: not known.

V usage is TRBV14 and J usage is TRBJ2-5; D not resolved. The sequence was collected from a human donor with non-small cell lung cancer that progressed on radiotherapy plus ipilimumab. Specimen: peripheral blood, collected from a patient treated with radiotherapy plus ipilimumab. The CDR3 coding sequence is TGTGCCAGCAGCCAAACCATCGACTCTCTACAACTAGAGACCCAGTACTTC. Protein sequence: CASSQTIDSLQLETQYF. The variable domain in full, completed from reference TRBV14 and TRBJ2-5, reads EAGVTQFPSHSVIEKGQTVTLRCDPISGHDNLYWYRRVMGKEIKFLLHFVKESKQDESGMPNNRFLAERTGGTYSTLKVQPAELEDSGVYFCASSQTIDSLQLETQYFGPGTRLLVL.